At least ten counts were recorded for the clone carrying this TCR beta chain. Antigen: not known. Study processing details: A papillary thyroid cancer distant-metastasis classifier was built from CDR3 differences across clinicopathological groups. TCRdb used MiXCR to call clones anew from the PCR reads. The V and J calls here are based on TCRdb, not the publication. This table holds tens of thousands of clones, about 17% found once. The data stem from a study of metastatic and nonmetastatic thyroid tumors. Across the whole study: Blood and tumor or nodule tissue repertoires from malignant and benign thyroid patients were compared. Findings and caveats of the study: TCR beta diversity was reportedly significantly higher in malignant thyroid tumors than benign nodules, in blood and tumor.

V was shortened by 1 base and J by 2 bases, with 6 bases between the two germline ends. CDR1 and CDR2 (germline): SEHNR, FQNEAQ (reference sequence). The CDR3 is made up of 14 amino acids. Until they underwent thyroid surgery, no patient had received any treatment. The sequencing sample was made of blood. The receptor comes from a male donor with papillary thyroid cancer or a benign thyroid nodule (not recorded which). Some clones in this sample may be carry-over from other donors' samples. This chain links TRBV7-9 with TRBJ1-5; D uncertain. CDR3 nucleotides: TGTGCCAGCAGCTTAGGTGGAGGCAATCAGCCCCAGCATTTT. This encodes CASSLGGGNQPQHF.